A selection of T cell receptor beta chains follows, all from one sample in a study of cytomegalovirus exposure and HLA in healthy donors. Method: immunoSEQ multiplex PCR; TCRdb's copy keeps in-frame clones and lacks some. The table includes about 160,000 clones, 70% to 90% detected once. Sequences were obtained from PBMCs. The origin of the receptors is a woman aged 25-40 years in good health and CMV-seronegative. Each CDR3 is given with its conserved first and last residue. Clone size is stated in some rows and not others, as once, few, many or a class when expanded.

-	TRBV7-8	TRBJ2-2	CASSLISDTGELFF
-	TRBV5-1	TRBJ2-7	CASSPHRLAGGYEQYF
-	TRBV19	TRBJ2-4	CASRRKGQGLNIQYF
-	TRBV27	TRBJ2-7	CASSWGHGRGNEQYF
-	TRBV7-2	TRBJ2-7	CASSLAQGNSYEQYF
-	TRBV7-2	TRBJ2-5	CASSLPRSTRETQYF
few	TRBV5-6	TRBJ2-3	CASSFEETDTQYF
-	TRBV28	TRBJ2-7	CASSLAHAGHYEQYF
-	TRBV10-3	TRBJ1-5	CAISLGTGDSNQPQHF
-	TRBV28	TRBJ2-5	CASSLGHLAQYF
-	TRBV5-1	TRBJ1-3	CASSTGQGATGNTIYF
-	TRBV30	TRBJ1-1	CAWKIGGTEAFF
-	TRBV19	TRBJ1-3	CASSPKHLAGNTIYF
-	TRBV7-8	TRBJ1-6	CASSPQAAGYNSPLHF
-	TRBV7-9	TRBJ2-5	CASSWGDRTTEQYF
-	TRBV5-1	TRBJ1-4	CASSPGGPNEKLFF
-	TRBV7-2	TRBJ2-1	CASRTSGTSGEQFF
once	TRBV5-1	TRBJ2-1	CASSNYLRHEQFF
once	TRBV9	TRBJ2-5	CASSVGGSAGGQETQYF
-	TRBV25-1	TRBJ2-7	CASSDPGQGPYEQYF
-	TRBV7-9	TRBJ2-2	CASRTTGDYTGELFF
-	TRBV7-2	TRBJ2-7	CASSLQAPAPSYEQYF
-	TRBV21-1	TRBJ1-1	CASSKVGQGAPRYTEAFF
-	TRBV18	TRBJ2-3	CASSPFLDRMTDTQYF
once	TRBV29-1	TRBJ2-1	CSNLAGGPVYEQFF
-	TRBV10-3	TRBJ2-2	CAIKAVTGTGELFF
-	TRBV29-1	TRBJ2-2	CSVEQQGGTGELFF
-	TRBV7-7	TRBJ2-7	CASSPTGTYEQYF
-	TRBV23-1	TRBJ2-5	CASSQNRGQETQYF
-	TRBV6-5	TRBJ1-2	CASSYGQRYGYTF
-	TRBV9	TRBJ2-3	CASSVGGLDTQYF
-	TRBV29-1	TRBJ2-3	CSVEEAVSPDTQYF
-	TRBV18	TRBJ1-1	CASSLNRMNTEAFF
few	TRBV7-3	TRBJ2-2	CASSLTPGGELFF